This record covers a single T cell receptor (beta chain). Its antigen is not yet known. No qualities accompany the bases; no much larger clone lies one base away. The sample originates from a study of T cell responses to AZD1222 COVID-19 vaccine (dated by TCRdb to 2020 to 2023). Context from the whole study: Because spike-specific TCR depth and breadth did not differ between the two schedules, AZD1222 recipients who got a second dose at roughly 4 weeks were pooled with those who got a second dose at roughly 12 weeks. TCR sequencing was performed for about 250 trial participants, of whom around 200 were given two doses of AZD1222 and around 25 were given two doses of MenACWY control vaccine. Trial participants were enrolled by age into 18-55, 56-69 and 70-plus year subgroups, with roughly 150, 30 and 60 TCR-sequenced participants respectively. What the research found in general, with its limitations: Conclusions about previously exposed vaccinees were limited because only a handful of AZD1222 recipients were SARS-CoV-2 seropositive at baseline. In the small 56-69-year group, the increase in depth fell short of significance, most likely because of low power. CD4 TCRs associated with the vaccine covered the entire spike protein, and the dominant responses were in regions 160-218 and 743-854. A significant rise in spike-specific TCR breadth and depth was observed after two AZD1222 doses relative to day 0 and relative to MenACWY recipients. No day 14 peak-response samples were available, so repertoires were characterized only after the peak T cell response. Reportedly, close to half of the unique spike-specific TCRs recognized epitopes lying outside the regions that are mutated in the B.1.351 and B.1.1.7 variants. Participants were mostly white British, with more females than males. The authors suggested clonal diversity may have been underestimated.

V and J are truncated by 5 bases and 5 bases respectively, leaving an intervening sequence of 15 bases. Taken from cysteine to phenylalanine, the CDR3 has 14 residues. CDR3 DNA is the only sequence kept; it has 42 bases, read in frame from the first base. As encoded in the germline V gene, CDR1 is SGHTA while CDR2 is FQGTGA. The CDR3 regions of human TCRbeta chains were analyzed by immunosequencing. The authors' pipeline ran thus. Repertoire TCRs were matched against a reference library of SARS-CoV-2-specific TCRs generated with the MIRA antigen-specificity platform. Breadth meant the fraction of unique TCRs that were SARS-CoV-2-associated, whereas depth meant the fraction of total T cells that were SARS-CoV-2-associated. Using the MIRA data, every spike-specific TCR was mapped to the spike region that the TCR reacted to and assigned to either a CD4 or a CD8 class. Log10-transformed breadth and depth values were compared by one-way ANOVA with Sidak's multiple comparisons tests. Held by TCRdb, this immuneACCESS table contains in-frame sequences only and omits some clones. Under half of the omission traces to an unresolved V gene where checked; the cause of the rest is unknown. V, J and clone size reflect that table, while D and trimming were determined from the DNA. Counted in this sample were 120,000 to 150,000 clones; around 89% of them appeared once. Together, the top ten hold roughly 2% of the sample.

The sample's time point, from its label and the paper: baseline before first vaccination. The vaccinee samples were drawn from two UK trials, COV001 and COV002, one of which was a single-blind randomized controlled phase 2/3 trial testing AZD1222 (ChAdOx1 nCoV-19) in healthy adults. Trial participant PBMC samples were collected at day 0 and day 28 after the second dose for TCRbeta chain sequencing. This sequence uses TRBV7-3 and TRBJ1-1, with a weak D call of TRBD1 (5 bases match). This receptor was taken from an adult in good health. The input for sequencing was peripheral blood, taken on day 0 of AZD1222 vaccination. The CDR3 corresponds to CASSPTKGVTEAFF. The DNA reads TGTGCCAGCAGCCCAACGAAAGGGGTAACTGAAGCTTTCTTT.